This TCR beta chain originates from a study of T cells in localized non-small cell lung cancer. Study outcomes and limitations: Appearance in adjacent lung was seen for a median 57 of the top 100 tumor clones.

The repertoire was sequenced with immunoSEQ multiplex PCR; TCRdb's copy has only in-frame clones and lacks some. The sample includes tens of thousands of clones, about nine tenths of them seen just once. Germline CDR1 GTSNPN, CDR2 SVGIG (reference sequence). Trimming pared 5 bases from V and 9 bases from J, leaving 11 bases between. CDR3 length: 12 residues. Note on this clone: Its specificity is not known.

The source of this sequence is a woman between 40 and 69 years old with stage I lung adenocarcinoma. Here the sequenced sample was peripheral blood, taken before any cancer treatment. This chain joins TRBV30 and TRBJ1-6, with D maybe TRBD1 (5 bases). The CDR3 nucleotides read TGTGCCTGGGCACCAGGGCTTTCACCCCTCCACTTT. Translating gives CAWAPGLSPLHF. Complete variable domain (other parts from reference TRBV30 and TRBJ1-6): SQTIHQWPATLVQPVGSPLSLECTVEGTSNPNLYWYRQAAGRGLQLLFYSVGIGQISSEVPQNLSASRPQDRQFILSSKKLLLSDSGFYLCAWAPGLSPLHFGNGTRLTVT.